This T cell receptor (beta chain) was sequenced during a study of T-cell reconstitution after alpha-beta-depleted transplantation in children. General study findings and limits: At around two months after transplant, the alpha-beta T cells were reportedly derived from several hundred expanded clones that came from non-depleted graft cells. Some patients' high day-60 TCRbeta diversity was traced to surviving recipient T cells and thymic progenitors.

About this clonotype: The antigen is unknown.

V was cut by 4 bases and J by 4 bases, with 17 bases left in between. The length of the CDR3 is 14 residues. The germline V gene encodes CDR1 DFQATT and CDR2 SNEGSKA (reference sequence). Researchers prepared the TCRbeta library using unique molecular identifiers, the study reports. TCRdb re-called the PCR reads through MiXCR, storing one row per CDR3 protein. This table has 250,000 to 400,000 distinct CDR3 sequences, 20% to 30% appearing once. The TCR sequence derives from a male patient younger than 18 who had a stem cell transplant for acute lymphoblastic leukemia, so the T cells may come from the graft donor. The chain links TRBV20-1 to TRBJ2-7, with D unresolved. Sample: PBMCs, mostly from graft donor cells, taken 180 days after TCRalphabeta/CD19-depleted stem cell transplant. The CDR3 sequence is CSAIRVSFSYEQYF. CDR3 coding DNA: TGCAGTGCTATACGAGTGAGTTTCTCTTACGAGCAGTACTTC.